One T cell receptor beta chain is described in this entry. This entry belongs to a study of T cell changes during pregnancy in multiple sclerosis. V lost 6 bases to trimming and J lost 2 bases; unmatched junction nucleotides: 6. Per germline, CDR1 MNHNY and CDR2 SVGAGI (reference sequence). This CDR3 is built from 14 residues. The repertoire was sequenced with immunoSEQ multiplex PCR; TCRdb's copy has only in-frame clones and lacks some. The sample records roughly 40,000 clones, 92% being singletons. This sample comprised CD4+ T cells from peripheral blood mononuclear cells, obtained before pregnancy. The rearrangement joins TRBV6-6 to TRBJ1-1; 7 nucleotides line up with TRBD1. This clonotype originated in a female donor with multiple sclerosis, enrolled in a pregnancy study. The CDR3 region has the DNA TGTGCCAGCAGGCTGGGACAGAGAAACACTGAAGCTTTCTTT. This translates into CASRLGQRNTEAFF.